Each of the 16 T cell receptor beta chains below was sequenced from the same sample in a study of blood T cell repertoires in COVID-19. TCRdb's copy holds only in-frame clones and misses some; the assay was immunoSEQ multiplex PCR. There are under 300,000 clones in the sample; roughly 84% occur only once, and 1.5% lies in the top ten. Material for sequencing was peripheral blood. The origin of the receptors is a woman in her 40s who had recovered from COVID-19.

In its sample, this clone was seen a few times. V usage is TRBV5-1 and J usage is TRBJ2-5, with D maybe TRBD2 (5 bases). The CDR3 consists of 13 residues. The germline CDR1 and CDR2 sequences are SGHRS and YFSETQ. V was trimmed by 7 bases and J by 1 base, leaving 11 bases between them. CDR3 coding DNA: TGCGCCAGCTGGGGAGACACCCAAGAGACCCAGTACTTC. This gives the protein CASWGDTQETQYF.

A word on this clone: Other nucleotide sequences from this sample produce the same CDR3. The CDR3 reads CASSPQETQYF. In DNA, the CDR3 is TGTGCCAGCAGCCCGCAAGAGACCCAGTACTTC. The V call is TRBV11-2, the J call TRBJ2-5; D not resolved. The CDR3 sequence is 11 residues long. V was trimmed by 5 bases and J by 2 bases, leaving 3 bases between them. Germline V gene lookup returns CDR1 SGHAT and CDR2 FQNNGV.

The chain recombines TRBV2 with TRBJ2-1, with 10 bases that match TRBD2. V lost 4 bases to trimming and J lost 10 bases; unmatched junction nucleotides: 10. CDR1 is SNHLY and CDR2 is FYNNEI in the germline V gene. The CDR3 spans 15 residues. For the CDR3, the DNA is TGTGCCAGCAGTGTTTCCAGCGGGGGGGCCGGGGAGCAGTTCTTC. Translation: CASSVSSGGAGEQFF. Supplemented by reference TRBV2 and TRBJ2-1, the full variable domain reads EPEVTQTPSHQVTQMGQEVILRCVPISNHLYFYWYRQILGQKVEFLVSFYNNEISEKSEIFDDQFSVERPDGSNFTLKIRSTKLEDSAMYFCASSVSSGGAGEQFFGPGTRLTVL.

This chain links TRBV19 with TRBJ2-1; the match to TRBD2 covers 13 bases. CDR1 and CDR2 from the germline V gene are LNHDA and SQIVND (reference sequence). V lost 7 bases, J lost 5 bases, and 2 bases stayed unmatched. The CDR3 runs to 14 residues. The CDR3 is CASTGLAGDNEQFF. CDR3 coding DNA: TGTGCCAGTACTGGACTAGCGGGGGACAATGAGCAGTTCTTC.

The J gene is TRBJ2-3, the V gene TRBV4-1; a weak D match, TRBD2 (6 bases). The length of the CDR3 is 13 residues. Germline V gene lookup returns CDR1 MGHRA and CDR2 YSYEKL. Deletions cut 2 bases from V and 4 bases from J, with 7 bases between. The chain's CDR3 is CASSQPGADTQYF. In DNA form, the CDR3 reads TGCGCCAGCAGCCAACCGGGGGCAGATACGCAGTATTTT.

As for this clone: Distinct nucleotide sequences in the sample also encode this CDR3. The chain has TRBV19 and TRBJ1-3; possibly TRBD1 for D (5 bases). The V end was cut by 5 bases, the J end by 1 base, with 12 bases between. The CDR3 contains 15 residues. Germline CDR1 LNHDA, CDR2 SQIVND (reference sequence). The CDR3 nucleotides read TGTGCCAGTAGTGTCCAGGGCGCTTCTGGAAACACCATATATTTT. Translating it yields CASSVQGASGNTIYF.

The chain is built from TRBV7-2 and TRBJ1-1, with D uncertain. The CDR3 length is 14 residues. The V gene lost 4 bases and the J gene lost 1 base, with 10 bases spanning the gap. Germline V gene sequence: CDR1 SGHTA, CDR2 FQGNSA. The CDR3 sequence: CASSYRRGNTEAFF. Here the CDR3 DNA reads TGTGCCAGCAGCTATCGGCGGGGGAACACTGAAGCTTTCTTT.

V usage is TRBV11-1 and J usage is TRBJ2-2; D remains unclear. Per the germline V gene, CDR1 is SGHAT and CDR2 is FQDESV (reference sequence). This CDR3 has 15 amino acids. Trimming took off 2 bases at V and 0 bases at J, with 7 bases between the two ends. CDR3 loop: CASSLQTPNTGELFF. DNA for the CDR3: TGTGCCAGCAGCTTACAGACACCGAACACCGGGGAGCTGTTTTTT.

The chain has TRBV4-1 and TRBJ2-3; 9 bases are a match to TRBD2. This CDR3 region has 19 residues. The junction had 18 bases not matched to a gene; V was cut back by 6 bases and J by 2 bases. Germline V gives CDR1 MGHRA, CDR2 YSYEKL. The CDR3 DNA sequence: TGCGCCAGCAGGATTTCAATGCAGCGGGGGGAAGAAGACACAGATACGCAGTATTTT. It encodes CASRISMQRGEEDTDTQYF.

The chain is built from TRBV10-3 and TRBJ1-1; D is ambiguous. Germline-derived CDR1 and CDR2 are ENHRY and SYGVKD. The CDR3 is made up of 13 amino acids. Trimming took off 7 bases at V and 1 base at J, with 10 bases between the two ends. Here the CDR3 DNA reads TGTGCCATCAAACTAGACCGGAACACTGAAGCTTTCTTT. This translates into CAIKLDRNTEAFF.

This rearrangement joins TRBV7-2 to TRBJ1-5; no clear D. Germline V gene lookup returns CDR1 SGHTA and CDR2 FQGNSA. The CDR3 is made up of 15 amino acids. V lost 3 bases and J 4 bases, leaving 13 bases between the germline ends. In nucleotides, the CDR3 is TGTGCCAGCAGCTTGGATCTTCAGCGAAATCAGCCCCAGCATTTT. This translates into CASSLDLQRNQPQHF.

The rearrangement joins TRBV25-1 to TRBJ2-7, with TRBD1 identical over 10 bases. The CDR3 is 16 residues long. The junction had 13 bases not matched to a gene; V was cut back by 2 bases and J by 9 bases. The germline CDR1 and CDR2 sequences are MGHDK and SYGVNS. CDR3 in amino acids: CASSEGQDRGYRWQYF. The CDR3 DNA follows: TGTGCCAGCAGTGAAGGTCAGGACAGGGGGTATAGGTGGCAGTACTTC.

The gene calls are TRBV6-5 and TRBJ2-3, with 7 bases matching TRBD2. The V gene end was trimmed by 6 bases and the J gene end by 2 bases; junction bases not matched to a gene: 8. The CDR3 consists of 15 residues. In germline, CDR1 is MNHEY, CDR2 SVGAGI. The CDR3 DNA follows: TGTGCCAGCAGACGGGGGGACTTTGTCACAGATACGCAGTATTTT. Protein product: CASRRGDFVTDTQYF.

The chain uses TRBV3-1 (or the pseudogene TRBV3-2) and TRBJ2-7; the match to TRBD1 covers 7 bases. The CDR3 is 14 residues long. Looked up from germline, CDR1 is LGHDT and CDR2 is YNNKEL (reference sequence). V gave up 2 bases and J gave up 1 base; unmatched junction bases: 2. Here the CDR3 reads CASSQRQGSYEQYF. The CDR3 nucleotides are TGTGCCAGCAGCCAACGACAGGGATCCTACGAGCAGTACTTC.

The chain joins TRBV5-1 to TRBJ1-2, with TRBD1 matching 11 bases. Trimming took 1 base from V and 7 from J; bases not matched to a gene: 6. CDR3 size: 15 residues. CDR1 and CDR2 (germline): SGHRS, YFSETQ. The CDR3 DNA sequence: TGCGCCAGCAGCTTGTGGACAGGGGGCGAAGGTGGCTACACCTTC. This codes for CASSLWTGGEGGYTF.

The J gene is TRBJ2-3, the V gene TRBV18; D not certain. This CDR3 spans 13 amino acids. V lost 3 bases and J 4 bases, leaving 8 bases between the germline ends. From germline, CDR1 is KGHSH and CDR2 LQKENI. The CDR3 coding sequence is TGTGCCAGCTCACCCTCTCTCGCAGATACGCAGTATTTT. This encodes CASSPSLADTQYF.